What follows are 27 T cell receptor beta chains derived from one specimen sequenced in a study of blood T cell repertoires in COVID-19. The protocol was immunoSEQ multiplex PCR, while the TCRdb copy is restricted to in-frame clones and leaves out a portion. The sample shows 250,000 to 350,000 clones, around 87% of them seen only once. Sequenced input: peripheral blood. These receptor sequences come from a woman aged 45-59 years who had recovered from COVID-19.

The chain has TRBV29-1 and TRBJ1-1; 9 nucleotides agree with TRBD1. The V segment lost 7 bases and the J segment 10 bases; nucleotides outside the gene matches: 13. The CDR3 runs to 13 residues. The germline V gene has CDR1 SQVTM and CDR2 ANQGSEA. The CDR3 protein is CSAQGQGQSRAFF. CDR3 nucleotide sequence: TGCAGCGCCCAGGGACAGGGTCAATCCCGAGCTTTCTTT.

This chain's CDR3 is CASSPETFASTDTQYF. The DNA of the CDR3 is TGTGCCAGCAGCCCGGAGACTTTTGCTAGCACAGATACGCAGTATTTT. This chain links TRBV5-4 with TRBJ2-3, with D hard to call. This CDR3 region has 16 residues. V lost 4 bases and J 0 bases, leaving 15 bases between the germline ends. The V gene's germline CDR1 is SGHNT and CDR2 YYREEE (reference sequence).

This chain connects TRBV9 to TRBJ2-5, with 8 positions matching TRBD1. There are 16 residues in the CDR3. Trimming took 4 bases from V and 1 from J; bases not matched to a gene: 9. CDR1 and CDR2 (germline): SGDLS, YYNGEE. In nucleotides, the CDR3 is TGTGCCAGCAGCCCTCAAGCGACAGGGGTCCAAGAGACCCAGTACTTC. It codes for CASSPQATGVQETQYF.

The chain recombines TRBV2 with TRBJ2-2; TRBD1 agrees at 7 bases. The CDR3 is 15 residues long. V lost 7 bases, J lost 4 bases, and 9 bases stayed unmatched. In germline, CDR1 is SNHLY, CDR2 FYNNEI. CDR3: CASTYSDRSTGELFF. CDR3 in DNA: TGTGCCAGCACGTATTCGGACAGGAGCACCGGGGAGCTGTTTTTT.

The chain employs TRBV27 and TRBJ1-2; TRBD1 is a possible D gene (6 bases). Germline V CDR1 and CDR2: MNHEY, SMNVEV (reference sequence). Trimming took 2 bases from V and 8 from J, leaving 12 bases between them. This CDR3 is 13 amino acids long. DNA of the CDR3: TGTGCCAGCAGTTTACAGGGGTCAAGAGGCTACACCTTC. It is translated as CASSLQGSRGYTF.

The chain combines TRBV5-8 with TRBJ2-3; 10 bases are shared with TRBD2. The germline V gene encodes CDR1 SGHTS and CDR2 YDEGEE. Trimming at V came to 2 bases and at J to 8 bases, leaving 11 bases not matched to a gene. The CDR3 runs to 16 residues. CDR3 nucleotide sequence: TGTGCCAGCAGCTTATTGGTTAGCGGGGGGTCGGTTACGCAGTATTTT. Translated: CASSLLVSGGSVTQYF.

The CDR3 bases are TGCAGTGCTAGACTCCCCTATGGCTACACCTTC. Translating gives CSARLPYGYTF. The chain combines TRBV20-1 with TRBJ1-2; D is unclear. The CDR3 spans 11 residues. Germline V lookup: CDR1 DFQATT, CDR2 SNEGSKA (reference sequence). Trimming removed 2 bases at V and 4 bases at J, with 5 bases between.

In nucleotides, the CDR3 is TGTGCCAGCAGCTTGCCTAGCGACCACAATGAGCAGTTCTTC. Its protein is CASSLPSDHNEQFF. The V and J genes are TRBV7-2 and TRBJ2-1, with D maybe TRBD2 (6 bases). Germline V CDR1 and CDR2: SGHTA, FQGNSA. V was clipped by 3 bases and J by 5 bases, with 11 bases between them. This CDR3 region has 14 residues. The full variable domain, in which reference TRBV7-2 and TRBJ2-1 provide the parts outside the CDR3, is GAGVSQSPSNKVTEKGKDVELRCDPISGHTALYWYRQSLGQGLEFLIYFQGNSAPDKSGLPSDRFSAERTGGSVSTLTIQRTQQEDSAVYLCASSLPSDHNEQFFGPGTRLTVL.

The chain uses TRBV7-2 and TRBJ2-7; D perhaps matches TRBD1 (5 bases). V lost 5 bases and J lost 5, with 25 bases in between. From germline, CDR1 is SGHTA and CDR2 FQGNSA. There are 17 residues in the CDR3. The CDR3 spells CASSSYPTATYYHEQYF. The CDR3 DNA sequence: TGTGCCAGCAGCAGCTATCCGACAGCTACCTATTACCACGAGCAGTACTTC. Combining the CDR3 with reference TRBV7-2 and TRBJ2-7 gives the whole variable domain GAGVSQSPSNKVTEKGKDVELRCDPISGHTALYWYRQSLGQGLEFLIYFQGNSAPDKSGLPSDRFSAERTGGSVSTLTIQRTQQEDSAVYLCASSSYPTATYYHEQYFGPGTRLTVT.

The chain joins TRBV7-2 to TRBJ2-7; 8 nucleotides agree with TRBD1. The CDR3 sequence is 13 residues long. The V gene end was trimmed by 3 bases and the J gene end by 3 bases; junction bases not matched to a gene: 1. CDR1 is SGHTA and CDR2 is FQGNSA in the germline V gene. The DNA for the CDR3 is TGTGCCAGCAGCTTGGGACAGGTCTACGAGCAGTACTTC. This sequence encodes CASSLGQVYEQYF.

In this sample, this clone turned up once. The J gene is TRBJ1-5, the V gene TRBV7-2; 9 bases fit TRBD1. This CDR3 is built from 14 residues. CDR1 and CDR2 (germline): SGHTA, FQGNSA. The trim removed 0 bases at V and 8 bases at J, leaving 2 bases unmatched. The CDR3, as DNA: TGTGCCAGCAGCTTAGCCGGGACAGGGAAGCCCCAGCATTTT. Amino acids: CASSLAGTGKPQHF.

Concerning this clone: Within the sample, other DNA sequences also encode this same CDR3. The CDR3: CASSQGQPQHF. In DNA, the CDR3 is TGTGCCAGCAGTCAGGGGCAGCCCCAGCATTTT. The chain carries TRBV6-2 or TRBV6-3 and TRBJ1-5; tentatively, D is TRBD1 (6 bases). CDR1 and CDR2 from the germline V gene are MNHEY and SVGEGT. The CDR3 consists of 11 residues. V dropped 5 bases and J dropped 7 bases, with 6 bases sitting between them.

The chain uses TRBV6-2 or TRBV6-3 and TRBJ2-4, with 12 bases that match TRBD1. CDR1 and CDR2 (germline): MNHEY, SVGEGT. V gave up 2 bases and J gave up 1 base; unmatched junction bases: 3. CDR3 size: 17 residues. CDR3 protein: CASSYRDRGPAKNIQYF. CDR3 bases: TGTGCCAGCAGTTACCGGGACAGGGGGCCTGCCAAAAACATTCAGTACTTC.

The genes are TRBV7-2 and TRBJ2-1; 11 bases line up with TRBD2. Germline V gene sequence: CDR1 SGHTA, CDR2 FQGNSA. J lost 5 bases, V lost 5 bases, and 8 bases had no gene match. The CDR3 is 16 amino acids. As DNA, the CDR3 is TGTGCCAGCAGCCCCCGGGTAGCGGGAGGGAACAATGAGCAGTTCTTC. It codes for CASSPRVAGGNNEQFF.

This CDR3 is CASSGQGNEQYF. CDR3 nucleotide sequence: TGTGCCAGCTCGGGACAGGGGAACGAGCAGTACTTC. The chain employs TRBV18 and TRBJ2-7, with 10 bases matching TRBD1. In germline, CDR1 is KGHSH, CDR2 LQKENI. J lost 5 bases, V lost 6 bases, and 1 base had no gene match. The CDR3 covers 12 residues. The entire variable domain, with the rest obtained from reference TRBV18 and TRBJ2-7, is as follows: NAGVMQNPRHLVRRRGQEARLRCSPMKGHSHVYWYRQLPEEGLKFMVYLQKENIIDESGMPKERFSAEFPKEGPSILRIQQVVRGDSAAYFCASSGQGNEQYFGPGTRLTVT.

The rearrangement uses TRBV5-1 and TRBJ2-5; TRBD2 might be the D (6 bases). V lost 5 bases to trimming and J lost 5 bases, with 19 bases between them. Germline V gives CDR1 SGHRS, CDR2 YFSETQ. This CDR3 is 15 amino acids long. The CDR3 DNA is TGCGCCAGCAGTCGCGGGGAGCCGGGATTGGAGACCCAGTACTTC. Its translation is CASSRGEPGLETQYF.

As concerns this clone: A read error is possible here, since a much larger clone lies one base away. For the CDR3, the DNA is TGTGCCAACAGTTTACTCACCGGGGAGCTGTTTTTT. This codes for CANSLLTGELFF. This sequence joins TRBV27 and TRBJ2-2; D gene ambiguous. Germline V lookup: CDR1 MNHEY, CDR2 SMNVEV (reference sequence). This CDR3 spans 12 amino acids.

This clone has a handful of counts. The chain couples TRBV4-3 to TRBJ1-2; D may be TRBD1 (6 bases). V was shortened by 3 bases and J by 2 bases, with 16 bases between the two germline ends. This CDR3 comprises 16 residues. CDR1 is LGHNA and CDR2 is YSLEER in the germline V gene. The CDR3 region is CASSHFDRLENYGYTF. The CDR3 DNA reads TGCGCCAGCAGCCATTTCGACAGGCTAGAGAACTATGGCTACACCTTC.

The chain joins TRBV4-3 to TRBJ2-3; 11 nucleotides agree with TRBD2. Unmatched junction bases numbered 0, after V lost 4 bases and J lost 0 bases. Germline V CDR1 and CDR2: LGHNA, YSLEER. This CDR3 spans 15 amino acids. CDR3 sequence: CASSRLAGSTDTQYF. CDR3 sequence (DNA): TGCGCCAGCAGCCGACTAGCGGGGAGCACAGATACGCAGTATTTT.

This CDR3 is CASSPLAGRVYEQYF. The CDR3 DNA reads as TGTGCCAGCAGTCCCCTAGCGGGAAGGGTCTACGAGCAGTACTTC. This sequence joins TRBV27 and TRBJ2-7, with 9 bases that match TRBD2. V dropped 5 bases and J dropped 3; count of bases not matched to a gene: 8. The V gene's germline CDR1 is MNHEY and CDR2 SMNVEV (reference sequence). The CDR3 has 15 amino acids.

The chain is built from TRBV19 and TRBJ2-3; a weak D match, TRBD2 (6 bases). Germline CDR1 LNHDA, CDR2 SQIVND (reference sequence). The V end was cut by 1 base, the J end by 2 bases, with 10 bases between. The CDR3 is 15 amino acids. Written as DNA, the CDR3 is TGTGCCAGTAGTATAGGGGCGGGGCACACAGATACGCAGTATTTT. It codes for CASSIGAGHTDTQYF.

V is TRBV5-8 and J is TRBJ2-6, with TRBD1 identical over 7 bases. The germline V gene encodes CDR1 SGHTS and CDR2 YDEGEE. The length of the CDR3 is 13 residues. The J segment lost 10 bases and the V segment lost 4 bases, leaving 5 bases of the junction unmatched. Written as DNA, the CDR3 is TGTGCCAGCAGCCAGAGGACAGGAAACGTCCTGACTTTC. Its translation is CASSQRTGNVLTF.

V gene TRBV6-6 combines with J gene TRBJ2-2; D is uncertain. The V gene's germline CDR1 is MNHNY and CDR2 SVGAGI (reference sequence). This CDR3 contains 12 residues. V lost 1 base to trimming and J lost 7 bases, with 4 bases between them. The CDR3 sequence: CASSYFVGELFF. The DNA of the CDR3 is TGTGCCAGCAGTTACTTCGTCGGGGAGCTGTTTTTT.

The chain has TRBV29-1 and TRBJ2-7, with D possibly being TRBD2 (6 bases). V was shortened by 4 bases and J by 2 bases, with 12 bases between the two germline ends. CDR3 length: 13 residues. Germline loops: CDR1 SQVTM, CDR2 ANQGSEA. Here the CDR3 DNA reads TGCAGCGTTGGGGGACTGCCTACCTACGAGCAGTACTTC. Its translation is CSVGGLPTYEQYF.

The rearrangement uses TRBV27 and TRBJ2-7; the D is unclear. Deletions cut 4 bases from V and 6 bases from J, with 22 bases between. The germline gives CDR1 MNHEY, CDR2 SMNVEV (reference sequence). The CDR3 totals 16 residues. This CDR3 reads CASSYPLPAPRGEQYF. CDR3 DNA sequence: TGTGCCAGCAGTTACCCCCTACCGGCCCCCCGAGGCGAGCAGTACTTC.

The chain uses TRBV6-5 and TRBJ2-5, with 9 bases matching TRBD2. This CDR3 comprises 15 residues. Trimming removed 2 bases from V and 3 bases from J; junction bases left unmatched: 4. CDR1 is MNHEY and CDR2 is SVGAGI in the germline V gene. The CDR3: CASSYPGLAEETQYF. CDR3 sequence (DNA): TGTGCCAGCAGTTACCCGGGACTAGCTGAAGAGACCCAGTACTTC.

This sequence joins TRBV28 and TRBJ1-3, with D perhaps TRBD1 (5 bases). This CDR3 spans 15 amino acids. V dropped 5 bases and J dropped 0 bases, with 11 bases sitting between them. In germline, CDR1 is MDHEN, CDR2 SYDVKM. For the CDR3, the DNA is TGTGCCAGCAGTAAGGGGATAACCTCTGGAAACACCATATATTTT. Residues: CASSKGITSGNTIYF.